Listed here is a single T cell receptor beta chain. What it binds is not known. The sample originates from a study of T-cell memory formation after mild COVID-19. Study in general: TCR clusters were largely donor specific.

Findings and caveats of the study: The CD4+ clones that contracted clustered mainly within CM and EM, and the CD8+ clones concentrated in EMRA.

The CDR3 has 17 residues. With V trimmed by 6 bases and J by 1 base, 15 bases remained unmatched. Germline values: CDR1 ENHRY, CDR2 SYGVKD. TCRdb redid the calling of the 5' RACE reads with MiXCR, one entry per CDR3 protein. The data hold under 250,000 distinct CDR3 sequences, with under 30% observed a single time. Source material: PBMCs or a T cell subset sorted from them (not recorded which). The clonotype comes from an adult woman who had mild COVID-19 (a few samples of this study predate the infection). Cell type and time point are not known. The chain joins TRBV10-3 to TRBJ2-7; the match to TRBD1 covers 7 bases. The CDR3 region has the DNA TGTGCCATCAGGGGAGCTCAAGGACAGGTAGGGTCCTACGAGCAGTACTTC. This codes for CAIRGAQGQVGSYEQYF.